This TCR beta chain was profiled in a study of blood T cell repertoires in COVID-19. Study-level information: Samples of COVID-19 (acute and convalescent) were obtained from the United States, Italy and Spain. PBMCs, B-cell-depleted T cells, or T cells provided the cDNA or gDNA that made up the material.

In the source study's methods: Quantification of nucleated cells was approximated via reference gene primer amplification. Assay: immunoSEQ multiplex PCR; the TCRdb copy retains only in-frame clones and omits some. Clone size and V and J calls were adopted from that table, with D and trimming inferred from the DNA. The sample holds more than 350,000 clones, over 75% seen once. J lost 4 bases, V lost 5 bases, and 8 bases had no gene match. This CDR3 has 15 residues. Per germline, CDR1 SGHVS and CDR2 FQNEAQ. Enrolled during active infection, Seattle patients were then followed longitudinally. Sequenced material: peripheral blood. V gene TRBV7-8 combines with J gene TRBJ1-5, with 7 nucleotides matching TRBD1. This clonotype was sampled from a woman in her twenties or thirties with COVID-19, enrolled during active disease. The CDR3 here is CASSVRTGPNQPQHF. The CDR3 DNA follows: TGTGCCAGCAGCGTCAGGACAGGCCCGAATCAGCCCCAGCATTTT.